This entry lists 5 T cell receptor beta chains sequenced from one sample in a study of identical twins. TCRdb reprocessed the 5' RACE reads via MiXCR and lists one record per CDR3 protein. The sample records about 720,000 distinct CDR3 sequences, roughly 8% being singletons. The same data also contributed to another study, on yellow fever vaccine responses in identical twins.

The specimen was PBMCs. The receptors shown here come from a woman younger than 30 in good health.

This chain links TRBV2 with TRBJ2-1; D assignment may be TRBD1 or TRBD2 (5 bases each). Germline CDR1 SNHLY, CDR2 FYNNEI. CDR3 length: 13 amino acids. V was clipped by 4 bases and J by 8 bases, with 12 bases between them. CDR3 sequence: CASSGDQRYEQFF. In DNA form, the CDR3 reads TGTGCCAGCAGTGGGGACCAACGGTATGAGCAGTTCTTC. The full variable domain, with the rest looked up from reference TRBV2 and TRBJ2-1, is EPEVTQTPSHQVTQMGQEVILRCVPISNHLYFYWYRQILGQKVEFLVSFYNNEISEKSEIFDDQFSVERPDGSNFTLKIRSTKLEDSAMYFCASSGDQRYEQFFGPGTRLTVL.

This clonotype was counted only a few times. The chain couples TRBV27 to TRBJ2-7; maybe TRBD1 (6 bases). Germline assignment: CDR1 MNHEY and CDR2 SMNVEV (reference sequence). This CDR3 has 15 residues. V was clipped by 0 bases and J by 2 bases, with 11 bases between them. CDR3 coding DNA: TGTGCCAGCAGTTTATCGATGGGGGCCCCCTACGAGCAGTACTTC. Translating gives CASSLSMGAPYEQYF.

This clonotype was seen at least ten times. This sequence joins TRBV29-1 and TRBJ1-1; a possible D gene is TRBD1 (6 bases). The CDR3 has 14 amino acids. Looked up from germline, CDR1 is SQVTM and CDR2 is ANQGSEA. Trimming left V 6 bases short and J 0 bases short, with 14 bases between. Here the CDR3 reads CSVGRRDMNTEAFF. CDR3 DNA: TGCAGCGTCGGGCGGCGGGACATGAACACTGAAGCTTTCTTT.

This chain links TRBV7-3 with TRBJ1-6, with no clear D. There are 15 residues in the CDR3. Germline CDR1 and CDR2: SGHTA and FQGTGA. The V end was cut by 2 bases, the J end by 9 bases, with 14 bases between. The CDR3 DNA reads TGTGCCAGCAGCTTAGCGGCCGGTGGGGTTTCACCCCTCCACTTT. Its translation: CASSLAAGGVSPLHF.

The chain combines TRBV2 with TRBJ2-1; TRBD2 aligns across 10 bases. The CDR3 spans 15 residues. Germline V CDR1 and CDR2: SNHLY, FYNNEI. Trimming at V came to 6 bases and at J to 4 bases, leaving 6 bases not matched to a gene. The CDR3 coding sequence is TGTGCCAGCAGGGAAACTAGCGGGGTTTACAATGAGCAGTTCTTC. Its translation: CASRETSGVYNEQFF.